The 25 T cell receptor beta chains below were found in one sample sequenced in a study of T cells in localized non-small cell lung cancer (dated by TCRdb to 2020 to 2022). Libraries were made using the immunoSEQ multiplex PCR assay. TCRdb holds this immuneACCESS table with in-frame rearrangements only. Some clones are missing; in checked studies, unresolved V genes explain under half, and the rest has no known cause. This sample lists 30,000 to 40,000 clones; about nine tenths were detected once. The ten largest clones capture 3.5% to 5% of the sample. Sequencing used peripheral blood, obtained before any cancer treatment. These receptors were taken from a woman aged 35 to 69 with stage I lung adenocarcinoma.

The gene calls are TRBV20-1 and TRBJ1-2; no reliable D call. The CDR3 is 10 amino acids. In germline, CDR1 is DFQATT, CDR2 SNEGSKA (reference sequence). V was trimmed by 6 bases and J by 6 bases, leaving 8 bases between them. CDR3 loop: CSAATDGYTF. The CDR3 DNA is TGCAGTGCGGCGACGGATGGCTACACCTTC.

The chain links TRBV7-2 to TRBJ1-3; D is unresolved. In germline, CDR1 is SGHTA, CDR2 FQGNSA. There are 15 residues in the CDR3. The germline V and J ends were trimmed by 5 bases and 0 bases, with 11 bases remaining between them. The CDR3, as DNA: TGTGCCAGCAGCCCGAGGACGGTCTCTGGAAACACCATATATTTT. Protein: CASSPRTVSGNTIYF. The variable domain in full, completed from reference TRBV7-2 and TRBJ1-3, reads GAGVSQSPSNKVTEKGKDVELRCDPISGHTALYWYRQSLGQGLEFLIYFQGNSAPDKSGLPSDRFSAERTGGSVSTLTIQRTQQEDSAVYLCASSPRTVSGNTIYFGEGSWLTVV.

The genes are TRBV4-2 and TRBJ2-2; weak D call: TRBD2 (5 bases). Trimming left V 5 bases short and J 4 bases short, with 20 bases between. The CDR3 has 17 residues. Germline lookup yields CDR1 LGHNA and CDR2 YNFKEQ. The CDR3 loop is CASSSGWEKGSTGELFF. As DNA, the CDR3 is TGTGCCAGCAGCAGCGGTTGGGAGAAGGGTTCCACCGGGGAGCTGTTTTTT.

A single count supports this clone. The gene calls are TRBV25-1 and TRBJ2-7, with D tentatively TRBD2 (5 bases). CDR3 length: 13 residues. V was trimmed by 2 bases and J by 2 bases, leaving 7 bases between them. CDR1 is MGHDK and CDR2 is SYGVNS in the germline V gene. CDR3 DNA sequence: TGTGCCAGCAGTGAAATGGGAGCCTACGAGCAGTACTTC. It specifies CASSEMGAYEQYF.

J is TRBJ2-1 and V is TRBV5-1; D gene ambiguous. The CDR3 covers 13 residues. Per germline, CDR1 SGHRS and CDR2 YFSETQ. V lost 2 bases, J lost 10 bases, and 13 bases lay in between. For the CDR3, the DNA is TGCGCCAGCAGCTTAGGCCCACCGAACGAGCAGTTCTTC. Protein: CASSLGPPNEQFF.

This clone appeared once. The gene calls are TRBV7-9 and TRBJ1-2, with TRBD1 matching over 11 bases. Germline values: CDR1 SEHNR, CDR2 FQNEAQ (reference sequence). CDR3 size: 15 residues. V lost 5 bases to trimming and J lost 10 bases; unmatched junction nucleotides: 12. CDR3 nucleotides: TGTGCCAGCAGCACACATATCGGACAGGGGGCCTCCTACACCTTC. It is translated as CASSTHIGQGASYTF.

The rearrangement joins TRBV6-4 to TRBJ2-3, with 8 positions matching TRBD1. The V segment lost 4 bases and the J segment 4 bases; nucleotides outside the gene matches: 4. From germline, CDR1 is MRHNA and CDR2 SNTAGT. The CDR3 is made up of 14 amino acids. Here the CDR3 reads CASSATGEADTQYF. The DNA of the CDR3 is TGTGCCAGCAGTGCGACAGGGGAGGCAGATACGCAGTATTTT.

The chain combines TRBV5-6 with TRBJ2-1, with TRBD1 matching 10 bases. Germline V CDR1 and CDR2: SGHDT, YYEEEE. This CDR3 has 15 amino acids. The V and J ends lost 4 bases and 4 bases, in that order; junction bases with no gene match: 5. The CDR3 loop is CASSPTGQGYNEQFF. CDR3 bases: TGTGCCAGCAGCCCAACGGGACAGGGGTACAATGAGCAGTTCTTC. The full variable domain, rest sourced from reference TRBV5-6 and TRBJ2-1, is DAGVTQSPTHLIKTRGQQVTLRCSPKSGHDTVSWYQQALGQGPQFIFQYYEEEERQRGNFPDRFSGHQFPNYSSELNVNALLLGDSALYLCASSPTGQGYNEQFFGPGTRLTVL.

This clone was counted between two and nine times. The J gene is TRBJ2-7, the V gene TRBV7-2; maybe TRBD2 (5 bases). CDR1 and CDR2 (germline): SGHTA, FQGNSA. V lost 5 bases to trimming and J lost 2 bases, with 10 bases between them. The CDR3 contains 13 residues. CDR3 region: CASSTRSAYEQYF. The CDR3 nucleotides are TGTGCCAGCAGCACTAGGAGTGCCTACGAGCAGTACTTC.

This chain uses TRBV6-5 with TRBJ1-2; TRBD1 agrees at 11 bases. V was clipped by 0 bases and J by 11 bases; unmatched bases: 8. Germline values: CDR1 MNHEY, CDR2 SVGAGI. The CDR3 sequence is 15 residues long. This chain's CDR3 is CASSYSAGTGGHYTF. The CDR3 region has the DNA TGTGCCAGCAGTTACTCAGCCGGGACAGGGGGACATTACACCTTC.

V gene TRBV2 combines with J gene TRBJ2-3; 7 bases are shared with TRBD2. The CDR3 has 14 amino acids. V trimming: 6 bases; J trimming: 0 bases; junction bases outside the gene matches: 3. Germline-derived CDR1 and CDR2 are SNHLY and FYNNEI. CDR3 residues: CASRWGGSTDTQYF. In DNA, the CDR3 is TGTGCCAGCAGGTGGGGGGGGAGCACAGATACGCAGTATTTT.

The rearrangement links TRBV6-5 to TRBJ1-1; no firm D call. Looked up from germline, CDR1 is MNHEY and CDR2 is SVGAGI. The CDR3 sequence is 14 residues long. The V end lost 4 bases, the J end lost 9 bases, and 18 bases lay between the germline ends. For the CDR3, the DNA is TGTGCCAGCAGTTCCCTCGGACGGGAATTTCAAGCTTTCTTT. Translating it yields CASSSLGREFQAFF.

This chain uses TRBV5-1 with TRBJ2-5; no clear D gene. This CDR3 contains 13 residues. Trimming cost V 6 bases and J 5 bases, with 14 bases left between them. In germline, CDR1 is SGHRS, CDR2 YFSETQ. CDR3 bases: TGCGCCAGCAACTGGGCCCCAAGGGAGACCCAGTACTTC. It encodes CASNWAPRETQYF.

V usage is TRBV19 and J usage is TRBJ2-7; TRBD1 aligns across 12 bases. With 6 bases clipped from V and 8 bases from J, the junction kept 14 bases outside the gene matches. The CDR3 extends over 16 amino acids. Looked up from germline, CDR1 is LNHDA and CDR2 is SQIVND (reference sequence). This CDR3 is CASSQRPGTGGFQQYF. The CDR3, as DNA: TGTGCCAGTAGCCAGCGGCCCGGGACAGGGGGCTTTCAGCAGTACTTC.

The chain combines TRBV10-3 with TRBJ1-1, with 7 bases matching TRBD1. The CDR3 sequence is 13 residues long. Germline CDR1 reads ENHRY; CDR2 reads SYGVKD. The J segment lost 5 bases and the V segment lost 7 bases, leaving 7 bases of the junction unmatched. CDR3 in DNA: TGTGCCATCACCGCGACAGGGAGAACTGAAGCTTTCTTT. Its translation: CAITATGRTEAFF.

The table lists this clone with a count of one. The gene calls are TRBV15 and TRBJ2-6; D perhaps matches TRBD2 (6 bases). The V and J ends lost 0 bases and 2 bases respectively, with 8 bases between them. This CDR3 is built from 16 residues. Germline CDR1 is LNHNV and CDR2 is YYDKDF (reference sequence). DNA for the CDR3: TGTGCCACCAGCAGAGATCGACTAGCTGGGGCCAACGTCCTGACTTTC. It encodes CATSRDRLAGANVLTF.

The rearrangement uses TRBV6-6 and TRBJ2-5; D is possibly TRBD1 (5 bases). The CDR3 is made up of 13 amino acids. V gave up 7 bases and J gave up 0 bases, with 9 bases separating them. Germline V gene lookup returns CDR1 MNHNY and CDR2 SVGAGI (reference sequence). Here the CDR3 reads CASNPQDQETQYF. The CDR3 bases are TGTGCCAGCAATCCACAGGACCAAGAGACCCAGTACTTC.

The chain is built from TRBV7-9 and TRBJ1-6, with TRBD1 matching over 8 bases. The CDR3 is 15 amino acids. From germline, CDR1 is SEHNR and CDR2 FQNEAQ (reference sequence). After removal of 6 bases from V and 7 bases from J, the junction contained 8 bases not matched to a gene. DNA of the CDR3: TGTGCCAGCAGGTTCCAGGGGGCAAGGAATTCACCCCTCCACTTT. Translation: CASRFQGARNSPLHF. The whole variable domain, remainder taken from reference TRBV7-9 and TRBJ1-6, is DTGVSQNPRHKITKRGQNVTFRCDPISEHNRLYWYRQTLGQGPEFLTYFQNEAQLEKSRLLSDRFSAERPKGSFSTLEIQRTEQGDSAMYLCASRFQGARNSPLHFGNGTRLTVT.

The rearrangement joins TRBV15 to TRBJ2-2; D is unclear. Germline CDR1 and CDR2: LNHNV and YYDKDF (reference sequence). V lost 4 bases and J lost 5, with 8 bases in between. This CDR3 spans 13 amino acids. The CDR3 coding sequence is TGTGCCACCAGCACCGGACGGACCGGGGAGCTGTTTTTT. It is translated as CATSTGRTGELFF.

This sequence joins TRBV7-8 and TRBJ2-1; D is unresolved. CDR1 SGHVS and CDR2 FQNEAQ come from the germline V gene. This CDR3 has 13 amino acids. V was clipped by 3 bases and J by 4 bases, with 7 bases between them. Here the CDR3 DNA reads TGTGCCAGCAGCTTGAGTGGGTACAATGAGCAGTTCTTC. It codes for CASSLSGYNEQFF. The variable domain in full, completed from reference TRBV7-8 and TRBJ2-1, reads GAGVSQSPRYKVAKRGQDVALRCDPISGHVSLFWYQQALGQGPEFLTYFQNEAQLDKSGLPSDRFFAERPEGSVSTLKIQRTQQEDSAVYLCASSLSGYNEQFFGPGTRLTVL.

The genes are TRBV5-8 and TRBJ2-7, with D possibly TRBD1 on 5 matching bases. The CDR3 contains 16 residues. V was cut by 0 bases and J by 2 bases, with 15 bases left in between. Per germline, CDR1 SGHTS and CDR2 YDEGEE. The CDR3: CASSLGPGPDTYEQYF. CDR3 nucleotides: TGTGCCAGCAGCTTGGGACCAGGACCGGACACCTACGAGCAGTACTTC.

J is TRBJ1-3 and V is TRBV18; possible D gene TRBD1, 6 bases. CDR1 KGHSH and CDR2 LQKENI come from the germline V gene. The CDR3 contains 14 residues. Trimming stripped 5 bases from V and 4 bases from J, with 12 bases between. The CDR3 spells CASSMQDSGNTIYF. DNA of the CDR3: TGTGCCAGCTCAATGCAGGACAGCGGAAACACCATATATTTT.

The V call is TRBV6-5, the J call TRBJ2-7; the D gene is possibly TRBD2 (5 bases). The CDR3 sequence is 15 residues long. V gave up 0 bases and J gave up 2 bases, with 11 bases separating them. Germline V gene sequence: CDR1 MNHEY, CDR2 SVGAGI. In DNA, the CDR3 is TGTGCCAGCAGTTACTCGAGGGCAGGTACCTACGAGCAGTACTTC. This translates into CASSYSRAGTYEQYF.

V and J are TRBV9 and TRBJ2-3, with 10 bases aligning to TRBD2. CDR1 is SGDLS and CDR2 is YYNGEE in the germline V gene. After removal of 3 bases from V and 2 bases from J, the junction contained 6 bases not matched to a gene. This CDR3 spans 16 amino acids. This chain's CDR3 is CASSALAGAPTDTQYF. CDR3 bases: TGTGCCAGCAGCGCCCTAGCGGGGGCCCCCACAGATACGCAGTATTTT.

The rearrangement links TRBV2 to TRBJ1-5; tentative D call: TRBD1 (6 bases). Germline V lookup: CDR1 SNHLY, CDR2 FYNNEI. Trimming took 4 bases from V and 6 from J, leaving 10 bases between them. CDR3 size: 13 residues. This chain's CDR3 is CASSAGESQPQHF. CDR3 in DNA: TGTGCCAGCAGTGCAGGGGAGTCTCAGCCCCAGCATTTT.